This T cell receptor beta chain appears in the sequencing data of a study of blood T cell repertoires in COVID-19. Study details: PBMCs, B-cell-depleted T cells, or T cells were the source of the cDNA or gDNA that made up the material.

This table comes from immunoSEQ multiplex PCR, and its TCRdb copy is limited to in-frame clones, with some not included. The sample has fewer than 500,000 clones; roughly 91% are singletons. The J segment lost 5 bases and the V segment lost 6 bases, leaving 4 bases of the junction unmatched. The CDR3 has 13 amino acids. The source is a woman aged 30 to 39 with acute or convalescent COVID-19. This chain joins TRBV12-3 or TRBV12-4 and TRBJ1-5, with 7 bases that match TRBD1. The specimen sequenced was peripheral blood. The CDR3 loop is CASRQGSDQPQHF. CDR3 DNA: TGTGCCAGCAGACAGGGGTCCGATCAGCCCCAGCATTTT.